These T cell receptor beta chains were read from a single sample in a study of blood T cell repertoires in COVID-19. The table came from immunoSEQ multiplex PCR; TCRdb's copy has only in-frame clones and leaves some out. The sample lists about 230,000 clones, roughly 90% occurring once. Sequencing was done on a sample of PBMCs or T cells enriched from blood (not recorded which). The receptors shown here come from a woman in her twenties or thirties with acute COVID-19. Each CDR3 is given with its conserved first and last residue. The D gene is left open where the match is weak. Part of the rows lack a size; the others show once, few, many or a class for expanded clones.

TRBJ2-5	12	TRBV5-5	NA	NA	TGTGCCAGCAGCTACCTCAGGGAGACCCAGTACTTC	CASSYLRETQYF
TRBJ2-1	13	TRBV2	few	TRBD1	TGTGCCAGCAGCGGGACAGGGTTCGATGAGCAGTTCTTC	CASSGTGFDEQFF
TRBJ1-3	15	TRBV5-1	NA	NA	TGCGCCAGCAGCTTGGAGGGGTCGTCTGGAAACACCATATATTTT	CASSLEGSSGNTIYF
TRBJ2-4	17	TRBV3-1/TRBV3-2	NA	TRBD2	TGTGCCAGCAGCCAAGATCCCAGCGGGGGTGCCAAAAACATTCAGTACTTC	CASSQDPSGGAKNIQYF
TRBJ2-7	11	TRBV2	NA	NA	TGTGCCAGCAGCCCTACCTACGAGCAGTACTTC	CASSPTYEQYF
TRBJ2-3	16	TRBV7-6	NA	NA	TGTGCCAGCGGGTGGCAGGGCCCATCTAGCACAGATACGCAGTATTTT	CASGWQGPSSTDTQYF
TRBJ1-3	11	TRBV5-4	NA	NA	TGTGCTGCGAGGTCGGGAAACACCATATATTTT	CAARSGNTIYF
TRBJ1-5	16	TRBV7-8	NA	NA	TGTGCCAGCAGCTTACTGGGGGGGTATAGCAATCAGCCCCAGCATTTT	CASSLLGGYSNQPQHF
TRBJ1-5	15	TRBV2	NA	NA	TGTGCCAGCATGGGCCCCCGGGGGGGCAATCAGCCCCAGCATTTT	CASMGPRGGNQPQHF
TRBJ1-1	14	TRBV4-1	NA	TRBD1	TGCGCCAGCAGCCAACAGGACAGGGGGCGCGAAGCTTTCTTT	CASSQQDRGREAFF
TRBJ2-1	15	TRBV11-2	NA	TRBD2	TGTGCCAGCAGCTTCGGGCGGGGGTATTACAATGAGCAGTTCTTC	CASSFGRGYYNEQFF
TRBJ1-2	17	TRBV10-3	once	TRBD1	TGTGCCATCAGAGGAACACAGGGGAAACGCCCTAACTATGGCTACACCTTC	CAIRGTQGKRPNYGYTF
TRBJ2-3	19	TRBV7-8	NA	TRBD2	TGTGCCAGCAGCTTAATCTCTAGCGGGGGCTACACTAGCACAGATACGCAGTATTTT	CASSLISSGGYTSTDTQYF
TRBJ1-1	14	TRBV19	NA	NA	TGTGCCAGTAGTAACCCGACAGGCAACACTGAAGCTTTCTTT	CASSNPTGNTEAFF
TRBJ2-5	13	TRBV5-1	NA	NA	TGCGCCAGCAGCTTCGCAGGGCAAGAGACCCAGTACTTC	CASSFAGQETQYF
TRBJ2-7	15	TRBV12-5	NA	TRBD1	TGTGCTAGTGGTGGGGGTGGGGACAGCCCCTCCGAGCAGTACTTC	CASGGGGDSPSEQYF
TRBJ1-4	15	TRBV2	few	TRBD1	TGTGCCAGCACTAGGACAGGGGTTACTAATGAAAAACTGTTTTTT	CASTRTGVTNEKLFF
TRBJ1-1	15	TRBV6-5	NA	NA	TGTGCCAGCAGTCCCCACCAGGCCGGGAACACTGAAGCTTTCTTT	CASSPHQAGNTEAFF
TRBJ2-6	16	TRBV5-6	NA	NA	TGTGCCAGCAGTCGACACACCAACTCTGGGGCCAACGTCCTGACTTTC	CASSRHTNSGANVLTF
TRBJ1-4	15	TRBV18	NA	NA	TGTGCCAGCTCACCAGCTAAAACAACTAATGAAAAACTGTTTTTT	CASSPAKTTNEKLFF
TRBJ2-2	15	TRBV15	NA	NA	TGTGCCACCAGCCGACAGACAGGGAACACCGGGGAGCTGTTTTTT	CATSRQTGNTGELFF
TRBJ2-5	15	TRBV5-5	NA	NA	TGTGCCAGCAGCTTGGTGGGGGGACAGCCGGAGACCCAGTACTTC	CASSLVGGQPETQYF
TRBJ2-2	13	TRBV2	once	NA	TGTGCCAGCCAAGAAATAGGGAGCGGGGAGCTGTTTTTT	CASQEIGSGELFF
TRBJ1-6	16	TRBV19	NA	TRBD1	TGTGCCAGTAGCCGACCCGGGACAGGCCCGAATTCACCCCTCCACTTT	CASSRPGTGPNSPLHF
TRBJ2-2	17	TRBV6-1	NA	NA	TGTGCCAGCAGTGAGAGGGCCCTTAACCCGAACACCGGGGAGCTGTTTTTT	CASSERALNPNTGELFF
TRBJ1-2	14	TRBV5-1	NA	NA	TGCGCCAGCAGCCCGGACACCGGGGGCTATGGCTACACCTTC	CASSPDTGGYGYTF
TRBJ1-1	14	TRBV5-5	NA	NA	TGTGCCAGCAGCCCCGGACTGTTCATCACTGAAGCTTTCTTT	CASSPGLFITEAFF
TRBJ2-1	15	TRBV6-2/TRBV6-3	NA	NA	TGTGCCAGCAGTTCCCCTTTGGAGGCTTACAATGAGCAGTTCTTC	CASSSPLEAYNEQFF
TRBJ2-1	16	TRBV18	NA	TRBD2	TGTGCCAGCTCACCACCGCTAGCGGGGGCTTACAATGAGCAGTTCTTC	CASSPPLAGAYNEQFF
TRBJ2-7	13	TRBV6-2/TRBV6-3	NA	NA	TGTGCCAGCAGTTACCTCCCCACGGTCGAGCAGTACTTC	CASSYLPTVEQYF
TRBJ1-2	12	TRBV6-2/TRBV6-3	NA	NA	TGTGCCAGCAGTTACTGGAGGAGCGGCTACACCTTC	CASSYWRSGYTF
TRBJ1-2	12	TRBV12-3/TRBV12-4	NA	NA	TGTGCCAGCAGAAGAGGCCTCGGGGGCTACACCTTC	CASRRGLGGYTF
TRBJ2-1	14	TRBV16	NA	NA	TGTGCCAGCAGCCATTCCCAGGGAAAAAATGAGCAGTTCTTC	CASSHSQGKNEQFF
TRBJ1-6	13	TRBV20-1	NA	TRBD1	TGCAGTGCTAGTTGGGACAGCAATTCACCCCTCCACTTT	CSASWDSNSPLHF
TRBJ1-6	14	TRBV5-5	NA	TRBD1	TGTGCCAGCAGCTTAGGGACAGGGAACTCACCCCTCCACTTT	CASSLGTGNSPLHF
TRBJ1-4	16	TRBV3-1/TRBV3-2	NA	NA	TGTGCCAGCAGCCAAGATGGCGGCGCAACTAATGAAAAACTGTTTTTT	CASSQDGGATNEKLFF
TRBJ1-2	16	TRBV18	once	TRBD1	TGTGCCAGCTCCCCTCTTCCGGACAGGGGTCACTATGGCTACACCTTC	CASSPLPDRGHYGYTF
TRBJ2-1	13	TRBV5-6	NA	NA	TGTGCCAGCAGCTTGGCCGGCAGGCTGTCGCAGTTCTTC	CASSLAGRLSQFF
TRBJ1-4	14	TRBV15	once	NA	TGTGCCACCAGCAGACAGGGAGGGCGCGAAAAACTGTTTTTT	CATSRQGGREKLFF